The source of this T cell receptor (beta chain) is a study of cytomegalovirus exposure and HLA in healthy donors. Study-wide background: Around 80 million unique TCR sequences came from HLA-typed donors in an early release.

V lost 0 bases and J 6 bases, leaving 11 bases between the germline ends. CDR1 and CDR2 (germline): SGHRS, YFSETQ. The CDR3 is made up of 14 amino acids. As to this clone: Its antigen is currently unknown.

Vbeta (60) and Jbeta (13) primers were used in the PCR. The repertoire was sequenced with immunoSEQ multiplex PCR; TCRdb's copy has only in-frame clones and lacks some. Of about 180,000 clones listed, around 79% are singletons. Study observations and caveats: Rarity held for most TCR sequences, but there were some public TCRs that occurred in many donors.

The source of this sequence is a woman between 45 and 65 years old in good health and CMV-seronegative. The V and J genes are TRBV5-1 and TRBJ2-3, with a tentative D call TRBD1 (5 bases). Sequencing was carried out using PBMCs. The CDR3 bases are TGCGCCAGCAGCTTGGTAGGGGATTTGGATACGCAGTATTTT. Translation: CASSLVGDLDTQYF.